The 4 T cell receptor beta chains given below trace back to one sample, sequenced in a study of vaccination and CD4 T cells after COVID-19 (dated by TCRdb to 2021 to 2024). Explained via the paper, the treatment or condition label denotes: roughly nine-day PBMC culture with coronavirus spike peptide pools or control peptides (ViraFEST assay). Receptor amplification or capture employed PCR. This sample was sequenced with an Illumina iSeq 100. At the Johns Hopkins FTIC core, DNA from the cultured CD4+ T cells underwent TCR sequencing with the Oncomine TCR Beta short-read assay. TCRdb applied fastp at Q25 and MiXCR to the public reads, then kept only in-frame beta chains. Entries that share a CDR3 protein sequence are merged under the most common genes and DNA. Across this sample there are 17,000 or so distinct CDR3 sequences, with approximately 50% seen only once. About 5% of the sample is taken by the ten largest.

For these TCRs, the target antigens are not known. The sample consisted of CD4+ T cells from blood, cultured in vitro, taken before SARS-CoV-2 vaccination. Every receptor here comes from a human donor who had recovered from COVID-19.

This clonotype turned up a few times. V gene TRBV19 combines with J gene TRBJ1-1; TRBD1 aligns across 7 bases. The CDR3 loop spans 14 amino acids. V shed 2 bases and J 5 bases; nucleotides not matched to a gene: 5. Germline V gene sequence: CDR1 LNHDA, CDR2 SQIVND (reference sequence). The CDR3 spells CASSIFQGGTEAFF. In DNA, the CDR3 is TGTGCCAGTAGTATATTTCAGGGGGGGACTGAAGCTTTCTTT.

In this sample, this clonotype turned up a few times. The V gene is TRBV11-3, the J gene TRBJ2-7; D unclear. The V gene's germline CDR1 is SGHNT and CDR2 YENEEA. Trimming cost V 9 bases and J 2 bases, with 17 bases left between them. This CDR3 has 14 amino acids. The CDR3: CASSPQRYTYEQYF. The CDR3 coding sequence is TGTGCCAGTAGTCCCCAAAGGTATACCTACGAGCAGTACTTC.

The chain is built from TRBV21-1 and TRBJ2-1; the D segment call TRBD1 is taken from the table without a DNA check. TRBV21-1 is a listed pseudogene. The CDR3 spans 13 residues. In nucleotides, the CDR3 is TGTGCCAGCAGCCGAGAGGGGCTTCGGGAGCAGTTCTTC. It specifies CASSREGLREQFF.

The rearrangement links TRBV5-1 to TRBJ1-6; tentative D call: TRBD1 (5 bases). The CDR3 loop spans 14 amino acids. Germline CDR1 and CDR2: SGHRS and YFSETQ. Trimming removed 4 bases at V and 8 bases at J, with 13 bases between. The chain's CDR3 is CASSNAGFDSPLHF. For the CDR3, the DNA is TGCGCCAGCAGCAACGCAGGGTTTGATTCACCCCTCCACTTT.